Listed below are T cell receptor beta chains from one sample, sequenced in a study of cytomegalovirus exposure and HLA in healthy donors. This table comes from immunoSEQ multiplex PCR, and its TCRdb copy is limited to in-frame clones, with some not included. The sample lists 150,000 to 200,000 clones, about 82% occurring once. Input material: PBMCs. The receptors were gathered from a man aged 25-45 years in good health and CMV-seropositive. Both conserved end residues are part of each CDR3. The D gene is left open where the match is weak. The size entry is marked missing in some rows and otherwise reads once, few, many or a size class.

j_call | clone_size | v_call | d_call | cdr3_nt | cdr3_aa
TRBJ1-2 | NA | TRBV7-9 | NA | TGTGCCAGCAGCCCACCGAACACCCAAAGGCGGGGCTACACCTTC | CASSPPNTQRRGYTF
TRBJ2-3 | NA | TRBV18 | TRBD1 | TGTGCCAGCTCACCCCGGGACAGGGGGCTTTCCGCAACAGATACGCAGTATTTT | CASSPRDRGLSATDTQYF
TRBJ2-5 | once | TRBV6-5 | TRBD2 | TGTGCCAGCAGTTACAAGCTAGCGGGGGGGGAAGAGACCCAGTACTTC | CASSYKLAGGEETQYF
TRBJ2-7 | NA | TRBV14 | NA | TGTGCCAGCAGCACGCCCCTAAAGTACGAGCAGTACTTC | CASSTPLKYEQYF
TRBJ1-1 | NA | TRBV27 | NA | TGTGCCAGCAGTCATGGACAGTTGAACACTGAAGCTTTCTTT | CASSHGQLNTEAFF
TRBJ2-1 | NA | TRBV7-2 | NA | TGTGCCAGCACCGCAAGGAGTCTAGATCCACCCCGTTTCTACAATGAGCAGTTCTTC | CASTARSLDPPRFYNEQFF
TRBJ2-4 | NA | TRBV7-2 | NA | TGTGCCAGCAGCGAAGTCTTCTCCGGCAAAAACATTCAGTACTTC | CASSEVFSGKNIQYF
TRBJ2-7 | once | TRBV19 | TRBD1 | TGTGCCAGTAGTCCGCGGGACAGGGGGTTAGGGGAGCAGTACTTC | CASSPRDRGLGEQYF
TRBJ1-1 | NA | TRBV5-4 | NA | TGTGCCAGCAGCCCCCCCTGGCCAAACACTGAAGCTTTCTTT | CASSPPWPNTEAFF
TRBJ1-6 | NA | TRBV5-6 | NA | TGTGCCAGCAGCCGACAGGAACAAATAACCCTCCACTTT | CASSRQEQITLHF
TRBJ1-1 | NA | TRBV7-9 | NA | TGTGCCAGCAGCTGGCGGGATGAAGCTTTCTTT | CASSWRDEAFF
TRBJ2-7 | NA | TRBV11-2 | TRBD2 | TGTGCCAGCAAGGGGCGGGGGAGTTCCTACGAGCAGTACTTC | CASKGRGSSYEQYF
TRBJ1-1 | NA | TRBV19 | NA | TGTGCCAGTAGTATAGAGGAGGGCTGGGTCACTGAAGCTTTCTTT | CASSIEEGWVTEAFF
TRBJ2-5 | NA | TRBV18 | NA | TGTGCCAGCTCACCGAGGACACGAGAGACCCAGTACTTC | CASSPRTRETQYF
TRBJ1-1 | NA | TRBV11-2 | TRBD1 | TGTGCCAGCAGCCCGACCGGGACAGGGCTTGAAGCTTTCTTT | CASSPTGTGLEAFF
TRBJ2-3 | NA | TRBV7-3 | TRBD1 | TGTGCCAGCAGCCCACAAGGGCCAGGGGGTTTCGGAGATACGCAGTATTTT | CASSPQGPGGFGDTQYF
TRBJ2-7 | once | TRBV7-2 | NA | TGTGCCAGCAGCTTAGGGGCCCTCCAGTACTTC | CASSLGALQYF
TRBJ2-1 | NA | TRBV11-2 | TRBD2 | TGTGCCAGCAGCTTACTAGCGGGGGTCCCCAATGAGCAGTTCTTC | CASSLLAGVPNEQFF
TRBJ2-3 | NA | TRBV10-1 | NA | TGCGCCAGCAGCCCCATGAGGGGGGGGACAGATACGCAGTATTTT | CASSPMRGGTDTQYF
TRBJ2-7 | NA | TRBV2 | NA | TGTGCCAGCAGCCGGACTGACTCCTACGAGCAGTACTTC | CASSRTDSYEQYF
TRBJ2-7 | NA | TRBV27 | TRBD2 | TGTGCCAGCAGTCCGCGACTAGCGGCAACCTACGAGCAGTACTTC | CASSPRLAATYEQYF
TRBJ2-1 | NA | TRBV7-2 | TRBD2 | TGTGCCAGCAGGAAACGACTAGCGGGGGAGGGTGGGCAGTTCTTC | CASRKRLAGEGGQFF